These 19 T cell receptor beta chains share one sample of origin, sequenced in a study of CD8+CD57+ T cells in acquired aplastic anemia. Genomic DNA served as template for TCR beta VDJ and CDR3 profiling. From the reads, TCRdb called clonotypes with MiXCR, one entry per CDR3 protein. Of 35,000 to 45,000 distinct CDR3 sequences listed, 65% to 70% were seen once; the top ten hold 23%. Sequenced input: sorted CD4+, CD8+, or CD8+CD57+ T cells (not recorded which) from PBMCs. These receptors came from a human donor in good health, serving as a control.

V and J are TRBV10-3 and TRBJ2-2, with TRBD2 matching 10 bases. This CDR3 comprises 17 residues. V was pared by 4 bases and J by 1 base, with 6 bases of the junction left unmatched. In germline, CDR1 is ENHRY, CDR2 SYGVKD. CDR3 DNA sequence: TGTGCCATCAGTGGCACCGGGACTAGCGTGAACACCGGGGAGCTGTTTTTT. Its translation is CAISGTGTSVNTGELFF.

There are a few counts of this clonotype. The V call is TRBV7-9, the J call TRBJ2-7; D remains ambiguous. The V gene lost 3 bases and the J gene lost 6 bases, with 9 bases spanning the gap. The CDR3 has 12 amino acids. Germline V gene sequence: CDR1 SEHNR, CDR2 FQNEAQ (reference sequence). This CDR3 reads CASSLTRSEQYF. The CDR3, as DNA: TGTGCCAGCAGCTTGACACGGAGCGAGCAGTACTTC.

The chain has TRBV6-4 and TRBJ2-7; 11 bases match TRBD1. After removal of 5 bases from V and 7 bases from J, the junction contained 4 bases not matched to a gene. CDR3 length: 13 amino acids. CDR1 MRHNA and CDR2 SNTAGT come from the germline V gene. In DNA form, the CDR3 reads TGTGCCAGCAGTCGGGACAGGGGGAAGGAGCAGTACTTC. Amino acids: CASSRDRGKEQYF.

V is TRBV25-1 and J is TRBJ1-1; no definite D call. Germline CDR1 reads MGHDK; CDR2 reads SYGVNS. CDR3 length: 14 residues. Trimming left V 3 bases short and J 6 bases short, with 14 bases between. CDR3 sequence reads: CASSDPIYRAEAFF. The CDR3 nucleotides read TGTGCCAGCAGTGACCCTATCTACAGAGCTGAAGCTTTCTTT.

This clonotype was observed many times. The V gene is TRBV6-5, the J gene TRBJ1-1; no clear D. The CDR3 is 14 amino acids. V was cut by 2 bases and J by 0 bases, with 7 bases left in between. CDR1 MNHEY and CDR2 SVGAGI come from the germline V gene. CDR3 protein: CASSYGSLNTEAFF. DNA of the CDR3: TGTGCCAGCAGTTACGGCAGCCTGAACACTGAAGCTTTCTTT.

The V call is TRBV20-1, the J call TRBJ1-1; D not certain. The germline CDR1 and CDR2 sequences are DFQATT and SNEGSKA (reference sequence). This CDR3 is 14 amino acids long. V gave up 0 bases and J gave up 4 bases, with 12 bases separating them. CDR3 in amino acids: CSARDLGRTTEAFF. The DNA for the CDR3 is TGCAGTGCTAGAGACCTTGGGAGGACCACTGAAGCTTTCTTT.

The chain has TRBV29-1 and TRBJ2-7; D tentatively reads TRBD1 or TRBD2 (6 bases each). CDR3 length: 14 residues. V was trimmed by 6 bases and J by 1 base, leaving 16 bases between them. Germline CDR1 and CDR2: SQVTM and ANQGSEA. This chain's CDR3 is CSVYLTGASYEQYF. Written as DNA, the CDR3 is TGCAGCGTCTACCTTACGGGGGCTTCCTACGAGCAGTACTTC.

The chain joins TRBV7-9 to TRBJ1-1; TRBD1 aligns across 8 bases. In germline, CDR1 is SEHNR, CDR2 FQNEAQ (reference sequence). This CDR3 contains 14 residues. J gave up 1 base and V 5 bases, and 3 bases lay outside the gene matches. DNA for the CDR3: TGTGCCAGCAGCGCTGGACAGGGGAACACTGAAGCTTTCTTT. Translating it yields CASSAGQGNTEAFF.

This clonotype counts as medium-sized. V is TRBV4-1 and J is TRBJ2-7; D remains unclear. This CDR3 spans 15 amino acids. Trimming shortened V by 3 bases and J by 2 bases, and 14 bases separated the two germline ends. The germline V gene has CDR1 MGHRA and CDR2 YSYEKL. The CDR3: CASSQTSEPTYEQYF. CDR3 sequence (DNA): TGCGCCAGCAGCCAGACCAGCGAACCGACCTACGAGCAGTACTTC.

This sequence joins TRBV2 and TRBJ1-5; tentatively, D is TRBD1 (6 bases). This CDR3 is built from 15 residues. From germline, CDR1 is SNHLY and CDR2 FYNNEI. V lost 2 bases to trimming and J lost 7 bases, with 15 bases between them. CDR3 DNA sequence: TGTGCCAGCAGTGAAACAACAGGGTTGAACCAGCCCCAGCATTTT. Residues: CASSETTGLNQPQHF. Combining the CDR3 with reference TRBV2 and TRBJ1-5 gives the whole variable domain EPEVTQTPSHQVTQMGQEVILRCVPISNHLYFYWYRQILGQKVEFLVSFYNNEISEKSEIFDDQFSVERPDGSNFTLKIRSTKLEDSAMYFCASSETTGLNQPQHFGDGTRLSIL.

This chain uses TRBV15 with TRBJ2-5, with D perhaps being TRBD1 or TRBD2 (6 bases each). Germline V gene data show CDR1 as LNHNV and CDR2 as YYDKDF (reference sequence). Trimming pared 5 bases from V and 5 bases from J, leaving 18 bases between. This CDR3 is built from 15 residues. CDR3 sequence (DNA): TGTGCCACCAGCTCGCGGAGGGGGTCGTCGGAGACCCAGTACTTC. Translating it yields CATSSRRGSSETQYF.

The chain couples TRBV7-9 to TRBJ1-5; D is ambiguous. Germline V gene sequence: CDR1 SEHNR, CDR2 FQNEAQ (reference sequence). The CDR3 length is 14 residues. Trimming removed 4 bases at V and 1 base at J, with 8 bases between. The CDR3 protein is CASSSGRSNQPQHF. Here the CDR3 DNA reads TGTGCCAGCAGCTCCGGACGGAGCAATCAGCCCCAGCATTTT.

The genes are TRBV4-3 and TRBJ2-7; 8 bases map to TRBD1. The CDR3 consists of 16 residues. Germline loops: CDR1 LGHNA, CDR2 YSLEER. With V trimmed by 0 bases and J by 3 bases, 7 bases remained unmatched. The CDR3 bases are TGCGCCAGCAGCCAAGATTGGACAGGGTACTTCTACGAGCAGTACTTC. As protein: CASSQDWTGYFYEQYF.

This clonotype was seen just once. The junction departs from germline at one end; a sequencing error may be responsible. The chain carries TRBV11-1 and TRBJ1-3, with 9 bases that match TRBD1. From germline, CDR1 is SGHAT and CDR2 FQDESV (reference sequence). This CDR3 is built from 17 residues. CDR3 nucleotides: TGTGCCAGCAGCCCCGGGACAGGGTCCTACTCTGGGAACACCATATATTTT. Amino acids: CASSPGTGSYSGNTIYF.

The chain couples TRBV7-3 to TRBJ2-7; 12 nucleotides match TRBD2. The trim removed 3 bases at V and 5 bases at J, leaving 5 bases unmatched. The germline gives CDR1 SGHTA, CDR2 FQGTGA. CDR3 size: 15 residues. The CDR3 bases are TGTGCCAGCAGCTTTCCTAGCGGGGGGGGCCACGAGCAGTACTTC. Its protein is CASSFPSGGGHEQYF.

On this clonotype itself: This is likely a read error, given that the CDR3 carries no conserved phenylalanine or tryptophan at its end. This sequence joins TRBV19 and TRBJ1-4, with D tentatively TRBD1 (6 bases). This CDR3 contains 16 residues. The germline V gene encodes CDR1 LNHDA and CDR2 SQIVND (reference sequence). The CDR3 nucleotides read TGTGCCTGTAGTGCCATACCAGGGGTAGCCTTTGAAAAACTGTTTCTT. Its protein product is CACSAIPGVAFEKLFL.

The rearrangement uses TRBV4-2 and TRBJ2-3; D is possibly TRBD2 (5 bases). The length of the CDR3 is 17 residues. From germline, CDR1 is LGHNA and CDR2 YNFKEQ. Between the trimmed V and J ends, which lost 3 bases and 2 bases, there was a span of 18 bases. The CDR3 here is CASSHLYSDSPTDTQYF. The CDR3 bases are TGTGCCAGCAGCCACCTATATTCGGACTCACCCACAGATACGCAGTATTTT.

This clonotype appeared many times. V and J are TRBV6-6 and TRBJ2-3; D gene ambiguous. Germline assignment: CDR1 MNHNY and CDR2 SVGAGI (reference sequence). V dropped 8 bases and J dropped 3 bases, with 12 bases sitting between them. The CDR3 sequence is 13 residues long. CDR3: CASGVLGTDTQYF. In DNA form, the CDR3 reads TGTGCCAGCGGGGTCCTGGGAACAGATACGCAGTATTTT.

On this clonotype: The junction does not match germline at one end; this may be a read error. CDR3 residues: CASSRQGPQPQHF. Written as DNA, the CDR3 is TGTGCCAGTAGTAGACAGGGGCCTCAGCCCCAGCACTTT. The chain recombines TRBV19 with TRBJ1-5, with TRBD1 identical over 8 bases. CDR3 length: 13 amino acids. Germline V gives CDR1 LNHDA, CDR2 SQIVND (reference sequence). The whole variable domain, filled in from reference TRBV19 and TRBJ1-5, reads DGGITQSPKYLFRKEGQNVTLSCEQNLNHDAMYWYRQDPGQGLRLIYYSQIVNDFQKGDIAEGYSVSREKKESFPLTVTSAQKNPTAFYLCASSRQGPQPQHFGDGTRLSIL.